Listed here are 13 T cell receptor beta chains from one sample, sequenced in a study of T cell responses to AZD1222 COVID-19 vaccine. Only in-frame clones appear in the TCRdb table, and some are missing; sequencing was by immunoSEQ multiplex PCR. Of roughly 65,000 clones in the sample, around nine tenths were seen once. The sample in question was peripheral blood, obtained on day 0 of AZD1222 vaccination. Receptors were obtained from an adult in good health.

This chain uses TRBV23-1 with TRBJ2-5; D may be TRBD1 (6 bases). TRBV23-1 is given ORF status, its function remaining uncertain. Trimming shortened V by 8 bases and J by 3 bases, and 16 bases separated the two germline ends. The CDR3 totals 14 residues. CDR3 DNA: TGCGCCAGCGTCTCCTTTAACAGGGAAGAGACCCAGTACTTC. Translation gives CASVSFNREETQYF.

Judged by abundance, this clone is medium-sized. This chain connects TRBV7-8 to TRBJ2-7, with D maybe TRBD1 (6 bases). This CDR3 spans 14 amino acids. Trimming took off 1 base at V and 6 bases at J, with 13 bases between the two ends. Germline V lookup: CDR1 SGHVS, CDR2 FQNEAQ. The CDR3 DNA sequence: TGTGCCAGCAGCTTAGAGGGGGAGAGCCGCGAGCAGTACTTC. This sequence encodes CASSLEGESREQYF.

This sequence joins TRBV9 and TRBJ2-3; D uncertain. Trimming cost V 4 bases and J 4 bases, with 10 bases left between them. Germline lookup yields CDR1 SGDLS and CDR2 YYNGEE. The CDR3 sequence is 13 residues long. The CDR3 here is CASSTRSADTQYF. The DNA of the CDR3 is TGTGCCAGCAGCACACGGAGCGCAGATACGCAGTATTTT.

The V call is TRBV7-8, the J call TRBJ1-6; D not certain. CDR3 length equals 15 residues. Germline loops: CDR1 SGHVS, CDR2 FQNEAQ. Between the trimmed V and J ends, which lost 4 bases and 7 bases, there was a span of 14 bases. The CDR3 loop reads CASSSERAANSPLHF. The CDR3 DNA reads TGTGCCAGCAGCTCAGAGCGGGCAGCCAATTCACCCCTCCACTTT. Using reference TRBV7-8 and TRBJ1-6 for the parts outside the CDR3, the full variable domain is GAGVSQSPRYKVAKRGQDVALRCDPISGHVSLFWYQQALGQGPEFLTYFQNEAQLDKSGLPSDRFFAERPEGSVSTLKIQRTQQEDSAVYLCASSSERAANSPLHFGNGTRLTVT.

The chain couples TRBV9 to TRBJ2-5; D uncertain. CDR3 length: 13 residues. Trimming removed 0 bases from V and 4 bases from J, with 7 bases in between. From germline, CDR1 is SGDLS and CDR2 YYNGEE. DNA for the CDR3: TGTGCCAGCAGCGTAGATGGCAGAGAGACCCAGTACTTC. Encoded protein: CASSVDGRETQYF.

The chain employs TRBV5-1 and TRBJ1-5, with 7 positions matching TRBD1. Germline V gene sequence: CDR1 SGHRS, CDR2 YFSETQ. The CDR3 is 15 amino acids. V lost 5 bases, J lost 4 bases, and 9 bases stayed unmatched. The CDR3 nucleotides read TGCGCCAGCAGTCCCGGGACAGTCCTAAATCAGCCCCAGCATTTT. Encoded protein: CASSPGTVLNQPQHF.

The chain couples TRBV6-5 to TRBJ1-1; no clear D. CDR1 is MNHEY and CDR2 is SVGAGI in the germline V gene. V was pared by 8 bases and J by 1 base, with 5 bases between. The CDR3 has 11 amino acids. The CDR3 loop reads CASYRNTEAFF. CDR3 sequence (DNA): TGTGCCAGCTATAGGAACACTGAAGCTTTCTTT.

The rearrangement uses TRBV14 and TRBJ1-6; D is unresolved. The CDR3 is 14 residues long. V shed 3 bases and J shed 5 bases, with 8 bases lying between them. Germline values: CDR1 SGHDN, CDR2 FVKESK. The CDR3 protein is CASSQGRNNSPLHF. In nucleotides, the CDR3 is TGTGCCAGCAGCCAGGGGAGGAATAATTCACCCCTCCACTTT.

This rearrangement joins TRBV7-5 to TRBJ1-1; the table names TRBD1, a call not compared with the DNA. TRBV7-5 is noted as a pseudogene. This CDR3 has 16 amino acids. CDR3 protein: CVRSPAQGERNTEAFF. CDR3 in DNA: TGTGTCAGAAGCCCCGCTCAGGGGGAGAGGAACACTGAAGCTTTCTTT.

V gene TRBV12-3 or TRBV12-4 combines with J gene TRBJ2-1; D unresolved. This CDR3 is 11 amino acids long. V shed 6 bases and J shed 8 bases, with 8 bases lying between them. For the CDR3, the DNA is TGTGCCAGCAGCCCCCGTGATGAGCAGTTCTTC. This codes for CASSPRDEQFF.

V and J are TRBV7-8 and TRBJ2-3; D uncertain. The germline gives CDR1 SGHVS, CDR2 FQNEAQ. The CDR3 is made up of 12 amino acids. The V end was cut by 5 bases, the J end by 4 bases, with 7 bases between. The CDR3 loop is CASSHGPDTQYF. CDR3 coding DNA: TGTGCCAGCAGCCATGGGCCAGATACGCAGTATTTT.

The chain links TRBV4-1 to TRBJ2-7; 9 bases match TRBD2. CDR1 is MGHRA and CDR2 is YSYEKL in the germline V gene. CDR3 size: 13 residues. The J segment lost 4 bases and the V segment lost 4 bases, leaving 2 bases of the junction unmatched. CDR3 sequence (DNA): TGCGCCAGCAGCCTGGGACTAGCTTACGAGCAGTACTTC. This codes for CASSLGLAYEQYF.

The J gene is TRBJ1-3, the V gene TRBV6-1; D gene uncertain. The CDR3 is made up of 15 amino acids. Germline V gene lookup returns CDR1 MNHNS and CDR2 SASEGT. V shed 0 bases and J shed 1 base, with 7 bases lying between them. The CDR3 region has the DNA TGTGCCAGCAGTGAAGCCCCGGGGTCTGGAAACACCATATATTTT. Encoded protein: CASSEAPGSGNTIYF.